This entry lists 2 T cell receptor beta chains sequenced from one sample in a study of graft-versus-host responses after intestinal transplantation. Clones were read by immunoSEQ multiplex PCR, and TCRdb kept only the in-frame ones, dropping some. The table has around 13,000 clones, around four fifths seen once. The starting material was PBMCs, obtained approximately 19 weeks after transplant. The receptors were gathered from a human patient who received an intestinal transplant, so some T cells may come from the graft donor.

The chain is built from TRBV19 and TRBJ1-3; D call uncertain. Trimming stripped 3 bases from V and 4 bases from J, with 13 bases between. Germline V lookup: CDR1 LNHDA, CDR2 SQIVND (reference sequence). The CDR3 sequence is 15 residues long. CDR3 nucleotide sequence: TGTGCCAGTAGTATTCTCAGCGGCTCAGGAAACACCATATATTTT. Protein product: CASSILSGSGNTIYF.

Comment on this clone: Other DNA sequences in the sample encode the same CDR3. V usage is TRBV5-1 and J usage is TRBJ1-5; D is unclear. The CDR3 has 17 residues. With 0 bases removed from V and 0 bases from J, the gap between germline ends came to 13 bases. Germline assignment: CDR1 SGHRS and CDR2 YFSETQ. This chain's CDR3 is CASSLGVGGDSNQPQHF. Written as DNA, the CDR3 is TGCGCCAGCAGCTTGGGAGTCGGCGGGGATAGCAATCAGCCCCAGCATTTT. The whole variable domain, remainder taken from reference TRBV5-1 and TRBJ1-5, is KAGVTQTPRYLIKTRGQQVTLSCSPISGHRSVSWYQQTPGQGLQFLFEYFSETQRNKGNFPGRFSGRQFSNSRSEMNVSTLELGDSALYLCASSLGVGGDSNQPQHFGDGTRLSIL.